Sequencing of this TCR beta chain was carried out in a study of T cells in Graves' hyperthyroidism and ophthalmopathy. Researchers took RNA transcripts and amplified the TCR beta CDR3 regions from them. First-round RT-PCR with HTBI primers amplified the TCR CDR3 region. TCRdb fed the multiplex PCR reads into MiXCR, producing one record per CDR3 protein. Altogether under 400,000 distinct CDR3 sequences are present, 16% being singletons, with the ten largest covering roughly 31%. Per the germline V gene, CDR1 is SEHNR and CDR2 is FQNEAQ (reference sequence). The CDR3 sequence is 14 residues long. J lost 2 bases, V lost 3 bases, and 4 bases had no gene match. Many counts were recorded for this clonotype.

The chain has TRBV7-9 and TRBJ2-7; 7 bases are shared with TRBD2. The sequenced material came from blood. This TCR came from a man younger than 40 with Graves' hyperthyroidism. The CDR3 reads CASSFTGGPYEQYF. The CDR3 DNA reads as TGTGCCAGCAGCTTTACGGGGGGACCCTACGAGCAGTACTTC.